Each of the 21 T cell receptor beta chains below was sequenced from the same sample in a study of cytomegalovirus exposure and HLA in healthy donors (dated by TCRdb to the late 2010s). Library preparation employed the immunoSEQ multiplex PCR assay. A mixture of 60 forward primers for TCR Vbeta segments and 13 reverse primers for TCR Jbeta segments was used in the multiplex PCR. Imported from immuneACCESS, the table was reduced by TCRdb to in-frame sequences with V and J called. These copies leave out some clones; in studies compared against another copy, an unresolved V gene accounts for under half, and the cause of the remainder is not known. This sample lists approximately 89,000 clones; around 85% were detected once. Approximately 7.4% of the sample belongs to the ten largest clones. Sample: PBMCs. The receptor set was obtained from a man aged 35 to 55 in good health and CMV-seropositive.

V gene TRBV2 combines with J gene TRBJ2-7; 7 bases align to TRBD1. The ends lost 8 bases at V and 2 bases at J; junction bases unmatched: 12. CDR1 SNHLY and CDR2 FYNNEI come from the germline V gene. The CDR3 covers 15 residues. CDR3 loop: CASVRDSIITYEQYF. The DNA for the CDR3 is TGTGCCAGCGTTAGGGACAGCATAATTACCTACGAGCAGTACTTC.

The chain uses TRBV6-5 and TRBJ2-3, with TRBD2 as a possible D gene (6 bases). The CDR3 totals 13 residues. Germline loops: CDR1 MNHEY, CDR2 SVGAGI. Trimming cost V 8 bases and J 10 bases, with 19 bases left between them. CDR3 in amino acids: CASRQGGDPAQYF. The CDR3 bases are TGTGCCAGCCGTCAAGGCGGGGACCCTGCGCAGTATTTT.

This clone was recorded once. CDR3: CASSQDRGDYEQYF. The CDR3 coding sequence is TGTGCCAGCAGCCAAGACAGGGGAGATTACGAGCAGTACTTC. This rearrangement joins TRBV4-2 to TRBJ2-5; a possible D gene is TRBD1 (6 bases). The J call may be in error: the DNA end matches TRBJ2-7 better. Germline-derived CDR1 and CDR2 are LGHNA and YNFKEQ. This CDR3 has 14 residues.

This chain uses TRBV4-1 with TRBJ2-7, with 9 bases aligning to TRBD1. CDR3 length equals 14 residues. Trimming cost V 1 base and J 3 bases; bases outside gene matches: 1. Germline values: CDR1 MGHRA, CDR2 YSYEKL. The chain's CDR3 is CASSQGQGVYEQYF. The CDR3 DNA reads as TGCGCCAGCAGCCAAGGACAGGGGGTCTACGAGCAGTACTTC.

V is TRBV5-5 and J is TRBJ1-2; 8 nucleotides align to TRBD1. This CDR3 comprises 12 residues. V gave up 6 bases and J gave up 7 bases; unmatched junction bases: 5. Germline V gene sequence: CDR1 SGHKS, CDR2 YYEKEE (reference sequence). CDR3 coding DNA: TGTGCCAGCAACCCAGGGGGCGGTGGCTACACCTTC. It translates to CASNPGGGGYTF.

The rearrangement joins TRBV5-1 to TRBJ1-3; D may be TRBD1 (5 bases). Germline V gene lookup returns CDR1 SGHRS and CDR2 YFSETQ. The CDR3 sequence is 15 residues long. V dropped 0 bases and J dropped 4 bases, with 11 bases sitting between them. CDR3 sequence (DNA): TGCGCCAGCAGCTTGGAGGGGCTTGGAGGAAACACCATATATTTT. Its protein product is CASSLEGLGGNTIYF.

The chain couples TRBV11-2 to TRBJ2-3; TRBD2 aligns across 15 bases. CDR1 is SGHAT, CDR2 FQNNGV, per germline. This CDR3 spans 18 amino acids. V lost 4 bases and J lost 1; bases outside the gene matches: 6. Here the CDR3 reads CASSSPGLAGGGTDTQYF. The CDR3 coding sequence is TGTGCCAGCAGCTCCCCGGGACTAGCGGGAGGTGGCACAGATACGCAGTATTTT.

V gene TRBV27 combines with J gene TRBJ2-5; 14 bases fit TRBD2. The length of the CDR3 is 18 residues. Germline V lookup: CDR1 MNHEY, CDR2 SMNVEV (reference sequence). V shed 4 bases and J 2 bases; nucleotides not matched to a gene: 9. This chain's CDR3 is CASSSRLAGGPLQETQYF. The CDR3 nucleotides read TGTGCCAGCAGTTCTCGACTAGCGGGGGGGCCTTTGCAAGAGACCCAGTACTTC.

The chain has TRBV6-6 and TRBJ2-7, with 11 nucleotides matching TRBD2. This CDR3 is 14 amino acids long. In germline, CDR1 is MNHNY, CDR2 SVGAGI (reference sequence). V trimming: 5 bases; J trimming: 7 bases; junction bases outside the gene matches: 7. CDR3 sequence reads: CASSDSGRVGEQYF. The CDR3 nucleotides are TGTGCCAGCAGTGATAGCGGGAGGGTCGGTGAGCAGTACTTC.

The V gene is TRBV7-9, the J gene TRBJ2-5; 8 bases agree with TRBD1. Judging by the DNA end, TRBJ2-7 fits better; the J call may be wrong. CDR1 SEHNR and CDR2 FQNEAQ come from the germline V gene (reference sequence). The CDR3 loop spans 14 amino acids. CDR3 sequence reads: CASRPDRGTYEQYF. CDR3 in DNA: TGTGCCAGCAGACCCGACAGGGGAACCTACGAGCAGTACTTC.

This chain links TRBV6-1 with TRBJ1-1, with D possibly being TRBD1 (5 bases). From germline, CDR1 is MNHNS and CDR2 SASEGT. V shed 7 bases and J shed 4 bases, with 13 bases lying between them. This CDR3 comprises 13 residues. The CDR3 DNA reads as TGTGCCAGCATTACAGGATGGGGCACTGAAGCTTTCTTT. Translation gives CASITGWGTEAFF.

The rearrangement joins TRBV7-2 to TRBJ2-1, with a possible D match to TRBD2 (6 bases). This CDR3 spans 15 amino acids. V was shortened by 6 bases and J by 7 bases, with 19 bases between the two germline ends. CDR1 SGHTA and CDR2 FQGNSA come from the germline V gene. The CDR3, as DNA: TGTGCCAGCAGGGACGCGGGACGCGCGGGGAATGAGCAGTTCTTC. It yields the protein CASRDAGRAGNEQFF.

In DNA, the CDR3 is TGTGCCAGCAGCTGGGCAGGCCAGGAAGCTTTCTTT. It codes for CASSWAGQEAFF. V gene TRBV6-5 combines with J gene TRBJ1-1; D is ambiguous. From germline, CDR1 is MNHEY and CDR2 SVGAGI. The CDR3 loop spans 12 amino acids. Trimming took 6 bases from V and 8 from J, leaving 13 bases between them.

The chain uses TRBV7-9 and TRBJ1-4; D might be TRBD1 (5 bases). Trimming removed 7 bases from V and 3 bases from J, with 15 bases in between. CDR3 length equals 15 residues. Germline V CDR1 and CDR2: SEHNR, FQNEAQ (reference sequence). The CDR3 DNA sequence: TGTGCCAGCACCCTGGCGGGGGGGTCTAATGAAAAACTGTTTTTT. Protein: CASTLAGGSNEKLFF.

The rearrangement links TRBV5-1 to TRBJ2-2; D is possibly TRBD2 (6 bases). This CDR3 is 16 amino acids long. Germline CDR1 and CDR2: SGHRS and YFSETQ. The V and J ends lost 3 bases and 0 bases respectively, with 12 bases between them. The CDR3 bases are TGCGCCAGCAGCTCTAACACGGGAGCGAACACCGGGGAGCTGTTTTTT. This gives the protein CASSSNTGANTGELFF.

The gene calls are TRBV9 and TRBJ1-5; no firm D call. CDR1 is SGDLS, CDR2 YYNGEE, per germline. V lost 1 base to trimming and J lost 7 bases, with 9 bases between them. This CDR3 has 13 residues. As DNA, the CDR3 is TGTGCCAGCAGCGTATCGGGGAAGCAGCCCCAGCATTTT. Translation: CASSVSGKQPQHF.

The CDR3 reads CASSYPRDGYTF. The CDR3 coding sequence is TGTGCCAGCAGTTATCCTCGGGATGGCTACACCTTC. The gene calls are TRBV6-6 and TRBJ1-2; no firm D call. Germline V gene sequence: CDR1 MNHNY, CDR2 SVGAGI (reference sequence). The length of the CDR3 is 12 residues. The V gene lost 3 bases and the J gene lost 6 bases, with 8 bases spanning the gap.

This clone has just a few counts. The chain couples TRBV19 to TRBJ2-2, with 7 bases fitting TRBD2. CDR1 is LNHDA, CDR2 SQIVND, per germline (reference sequence). The CDR3 has 15 residues. Unmatched junction bases numbered 10, after V lost 10 bases and J lost 2 bases. CDR3 nucleotides: TGTGCCACCCCGCGGGAGACCGCTAACACCGGGGAGCTGTTTTTT. Protein product: CATPRETANTGELFF.

The chain joins TRBV7-8 to TRBJ2-3; TRBD2 agrees at 13 bases. Losses at the gene ends were 4 bases for V and 4 bases for J; bases not matched to a gene: 20. The CDR3 contains 21 residues. In germline, CDR1 is SGHVS, CDR2 FQNEAQ. CDR3 DNA: TGTGCCAGCAGCTATAATACGTGGTGGACTAGCGGGGGCCGTTCCCCAGATACGCAGTATTTT. It codes for CASSYNTWWTSGGRSPDTQYF.

The J gene is TRBJ1-5, the V gene TRBV7-8; D is unresolved. The V end was cut by 1 base, the J end by 7 bases, with 8 bases between. Germline V gene data show CDR1 as SGHVS and CDR2 as FQNEAQ. CDR3 size: 13 residues. CDR3: CASSLDSRQPQHF. DNA of the CDR3: TGTGCCAGCAGCTTAGACAGTAGGCAGCCCCAGCATTTT.

This chain connects TRBV7-3 to TRBJ2-7, with TRBD2 matching 14 bases. After removal of 5 bases from V and 7 bases from J, the junction contained 7 bases not matched to a gene. In germline, CDR1 is SGHTA, CDR2 FQGTGA. This CDR3 comprises 15 residues. The CDR3 nucleotides read TGTGCCAGCAGCCCGGGACTAGCGGGAGCAGGGGAGCAGTACTTC. Its protein is CASSPGLAGAGEQYF.